This TCR beta chain was found in a study of stem cell transplantation in POMP-related autoinflammatory disease. Findings of the study overall: Unique TRB V-J gene pairings were limited in number in patients with PRAID.

Note on this clone: Antigen: not known.

Only in-frame clones appear in the TCRdb table, and some are missing; sequencing was by immunoSEQ multiplex PCR. The sample consists of over 60,000 clones, approximately 91% of them appearing once. Sequencing used CD4+ T cells from PBMCs, obtained after stem cell transplantation. This sequence was found in a human patient with POMP-related autoinflammation and immune dysregulation (PRAID). Some T cells may trace back to the graft donor.

The CDR3 here is CASSLQGAMNYGYTF. CDR3 DNA sequence: TGTGCCAGCAGTCTACAGGGGGCTATGAACTATGGCTACACCTTC. The rearrangement joins TRBV27 to TRBJ1-2; 9 positions match TRBD1. The CDR3 has 15 residues. The V gene's germline CDR1 is MNHEY and CDR2 SMNVEV (reference sequence). Germline trimming cut 5 bases from V and 2 bases from J; bases unmatched to any gene: 6.